Listed below are T cell receptor beta chains from one sample, sequenced in a study of blood T cells in healthy people across ages. One entry per CDR3 protein, called by TCRdb with MiXCR from the 5' RACE reads. This repertoire shows over 550,000 distinct CDR3 sequences, approximately 30% found once; its top ten account for 15% to 19%. Sequencing was carried out using blood. These receptors were taken from a woman aged 80 or over in good health. Each CDR3 is given with its conserved first and last residue. The D gene is left open where the match is weak. Only some rows state a clone size, as once, few, many or a class for expanded clones.

cdr3_nt | cdr3_aa | j_call | v_call | cdr3_length | clone_size | d_call
TGCGGTGCTAGACGGGACTCCTACGAGCAGTACTTC | CGARRDSYEQYF | TRBJ2-7 | TRBV20-1 | 12 | - | -
TGTGCCAGCAGCTTAAGCGCTGGGGACTCTGGGGCCAACGTCCTGACTTTC | CASSLSAGDSGANVLTF | TRBJ2-6 | TRBV7-2 | 17 | - | -
TGCGCCAGCAGCCCCAGGGGACCCGCACGGGACGAGCAGTACTTC | CASSPRGPARDEQYF | TRBJ2-7 | TRBV5-1 | 15 | - | -
TGTGCCAGCAGCCCCTATTCCTACACCGGGGAGCTGTTTTTT | CASSPYSYTGELFF | TRBJ2-2 | TRBV5-4 | 14 | - | -
TGCAGCGTTGAAGGGGAGGCAGCTTTGACCGGCTACACCTTC | CSVEGEAALTGYTF | TRBJ1-2 | TRBV29-1 | 14 | many | -
TGTGCCAGCAGCTTAGAATTCGGGCCCCCCTACGAGCAGTACTTC | CASSLEFGPPYEQYF | TRBJ2-7 | TRBV11-2 | 15 | many | -
TGTGCCAGCAGTCCCAGTTGGGGCGAGGATTCACCCCCCCACTTT | CASSPSWGEDSPPHF | TRBJ1-6 | TRBV28 | 15 | - | -
TGTGCCACCCTAGGACAGGGGATATGTCAGCCCCAGCATTTT | CATLGQGICQPQHF | TRBJ1-5 | TRBV24-1 | 14 | - | TRBD1
TGCGCCAGCAGCTTGGAAGGGGGGCGACAAGGTACGCAGTATTTT | CASSLEGGRQGTQYF | TRBJ2-3 | TRBV5-1 | 15 | - | -
TGCAGCGTTATGTCTCCGGGACAGGGGGCCGTCAATGAGCAGTTCTTC | CSVMSPGQGAVNEQFF | TRBJ2-1 | TRBV29-1 | 16 | many | TRBD1
TGTGCCAGCAGCGTAGGACAGAAGAACACTGAAGCTTTCTTT | CASSVGQKNTEAFF | TRBJ1-1 | TRBV9 | 14 | few | -
TGTGCCAGCAGTTTTCAACCAGGCGAAGTACGGTACGAGCAGTACTTC | CASSFQPGEVRYEQYF | TRBJ2-7 | TRBV28 | 16 | - | -
TGTGCCAGCAGTTACAAGGGTAGCGGGAGGGAGTTCTTC | CASSYKGSGREFF | TRBJ2-1 | TRBV6-5 | 13 | - | TRBD2